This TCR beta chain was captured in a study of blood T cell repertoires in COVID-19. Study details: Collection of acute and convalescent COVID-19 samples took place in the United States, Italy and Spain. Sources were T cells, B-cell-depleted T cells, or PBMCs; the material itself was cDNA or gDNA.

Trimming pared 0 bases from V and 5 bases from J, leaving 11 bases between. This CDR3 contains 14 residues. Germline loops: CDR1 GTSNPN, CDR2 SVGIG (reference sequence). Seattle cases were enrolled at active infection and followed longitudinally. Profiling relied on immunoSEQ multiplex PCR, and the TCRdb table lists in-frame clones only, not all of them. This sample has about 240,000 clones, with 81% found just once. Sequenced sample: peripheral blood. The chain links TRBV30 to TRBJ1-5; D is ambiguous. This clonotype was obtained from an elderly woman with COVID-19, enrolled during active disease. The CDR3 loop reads CAWSVRVGDQPQHF. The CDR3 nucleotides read TGTGCCTGGAGTGTACGAGTCGGGGATCAGCCCCAGCATTTT.